The T cell receptor beta chain under discussion was sequenced for a study of blood T cell repertoires in COVID-19. Some clones are missing from TCRdb's copy, which holds only in-frame ones; the method was immunoSEQ multiplex PCR. The table includes 400,000 or so clones, around 87% detected once. The germline CDR1 and CDR2 sequences are SGHVS and FQNEAQ. V shed 0 bases, J shed 3 bases, and the junction held 0 bases outside the gene matches. CDR3 size: 14 residues. The chain joins TRBV7-8 to TRBJ2-7, with 9 bases that match TRBD1. Sequenced material: PBMCs or T cells enriched from blood (not recorded which). This TCR was sampled from a man aged 40-55 years in a cohort exposed to, infected with or recovered from COVID-19 (not recorded which). CDR3 in amino acids: CASSLADRGYEQYF. CDR3 bases: TGTGCCAGCAGCTTAGCGGACAGGGGCTACGAGCAGTACTTC.